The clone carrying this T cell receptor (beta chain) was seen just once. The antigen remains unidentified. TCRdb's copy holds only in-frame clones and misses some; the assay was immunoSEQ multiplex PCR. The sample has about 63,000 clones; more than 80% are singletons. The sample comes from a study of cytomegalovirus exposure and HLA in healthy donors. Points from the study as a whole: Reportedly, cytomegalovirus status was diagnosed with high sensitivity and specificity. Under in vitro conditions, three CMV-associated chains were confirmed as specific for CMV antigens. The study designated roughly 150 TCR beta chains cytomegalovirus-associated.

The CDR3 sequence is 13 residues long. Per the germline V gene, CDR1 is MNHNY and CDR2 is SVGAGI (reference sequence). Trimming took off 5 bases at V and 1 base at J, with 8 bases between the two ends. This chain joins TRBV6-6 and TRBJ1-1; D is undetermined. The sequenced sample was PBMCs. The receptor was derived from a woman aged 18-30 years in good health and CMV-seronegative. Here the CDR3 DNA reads TGTGCCAGCAGTGAGGGATCGAACACTGAAGCTTTCTTT. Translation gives CASSEGSNTEAFF.